The subject of this entry is one T cell receptor beta chain. Its antigen is unknown. Different DNA sequences within this sample yield the same CDR3. This sample is part of a study of Ad26.COV2.S vaccination and SARS-CoV-2 variants. General study findings and limits: Vaccine recipients and placebo recipients showed similar non-spike TCR breadth.

Germline V CDR1 and CDR2: DFQATT, SNEGSKA (reference sequence). The CDR3 sequence is 11 residues long. V was trimmed by 2 bases and J by 5 bases, leaving 7 bases between them. Treatment meaning: around 19 received Ad26.COV2.S at low or high dose, single or two shots; about 5 received placebo; per-sample allocation not given. After the first vaccine or placebo injection, samples were drawn on day 63. This adult donor, from Boston, was 18-55 years old. Produced via immunoSEQ multiplex PCR; TCRdb's table is partial and in-frame only. This table holds around 340,000 clones, roughly 90% found once. V gene TRBV20-1 combines with J gene TRBJ2-7; tentative D call: TRBD1 (5 bases). The source is a person between 18 and 65 years old who received the Ad26.COV2.S COVID-19 vaccine or a placebo. The sequencing used peripheral blood, collected in a trial of Ad26.COV2.S vaccine versus placebo. CDR3 sequence (DNA): TGCAGTGCTAGAATCAGGGACGAGCAGTACTTC. Its translation: CSARIRDEQYF.